Included here is one T cell receptor beta chain sequence, with context. Its antigen is still unknown. From the 5' RACE reads, TCRdb called clonotypes with MiXCR, one entry per CDR3 protein. The table shows fewer than 250,000 distinct CDR3 sequences, with roughly 18% occurring only once. The entry originates in a study of CD8 T cells in ankylosing spondylitis. General study results and limits: What appeared characteristic of ankylosing spondylitis blood was a TCR beta motif of several highly homologous variants.

The CDR3 sequence is 12 residues long. V was trimmed by 0 bases and J by 13 bases, leaving 8 bases between them. The germline V gene encodes CDR1 SGDLS and CDR2 YYNGEE. The rearrangement uses TRBV9 and TRBJ1-6; no firm D call. Sequencing was performed on blood, either unsorted or a sorted T cell fraction (not recorded which). The sequence came from a male donor with ankylosing spondylitis. The CDR3 DNA sequence: TGTGCCAGCAGCGTAGAGGACGGGCCCCTCCACTTT. Protein product: CASSVEDGPLHF. Filled out from reference TRBV9 and TRBJ1-6, the complete variable domain reads DSGVTQTPKHLITATGQRVTLRCSPRSGDLSVYWYQQSLDQGLQFLIQYYNGEERAKGNILERFSAQQFPDLHSELNLSSLELGDSALYFCASSVEDGPLHFGNGTRLTVT.